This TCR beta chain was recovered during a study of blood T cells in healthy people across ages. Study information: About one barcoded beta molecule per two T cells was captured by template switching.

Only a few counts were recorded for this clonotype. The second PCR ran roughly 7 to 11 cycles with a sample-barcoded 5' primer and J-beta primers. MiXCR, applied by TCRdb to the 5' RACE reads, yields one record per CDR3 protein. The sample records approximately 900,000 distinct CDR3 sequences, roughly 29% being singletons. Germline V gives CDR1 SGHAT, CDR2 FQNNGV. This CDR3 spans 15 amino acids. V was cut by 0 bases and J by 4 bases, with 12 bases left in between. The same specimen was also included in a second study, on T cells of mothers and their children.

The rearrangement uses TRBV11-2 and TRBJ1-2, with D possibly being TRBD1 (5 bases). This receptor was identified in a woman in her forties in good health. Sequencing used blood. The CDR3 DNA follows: TGTGCCAGCAGCTTAGACGCAGGGATAGGCTATGGCTACACCTTC. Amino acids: CASSLDAGIGYGYTF. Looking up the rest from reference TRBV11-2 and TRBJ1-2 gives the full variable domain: EAGVAQSPRYKIIEKRQSVAFWCNPISGHATLYWYQQILGQGPKLLIQFQNNGVVDDSQLPKDRFSAERLKGVDSTLKIQPAKLEDSAVYLCASSLDAGIGYGYTFGSGTRLTVV.